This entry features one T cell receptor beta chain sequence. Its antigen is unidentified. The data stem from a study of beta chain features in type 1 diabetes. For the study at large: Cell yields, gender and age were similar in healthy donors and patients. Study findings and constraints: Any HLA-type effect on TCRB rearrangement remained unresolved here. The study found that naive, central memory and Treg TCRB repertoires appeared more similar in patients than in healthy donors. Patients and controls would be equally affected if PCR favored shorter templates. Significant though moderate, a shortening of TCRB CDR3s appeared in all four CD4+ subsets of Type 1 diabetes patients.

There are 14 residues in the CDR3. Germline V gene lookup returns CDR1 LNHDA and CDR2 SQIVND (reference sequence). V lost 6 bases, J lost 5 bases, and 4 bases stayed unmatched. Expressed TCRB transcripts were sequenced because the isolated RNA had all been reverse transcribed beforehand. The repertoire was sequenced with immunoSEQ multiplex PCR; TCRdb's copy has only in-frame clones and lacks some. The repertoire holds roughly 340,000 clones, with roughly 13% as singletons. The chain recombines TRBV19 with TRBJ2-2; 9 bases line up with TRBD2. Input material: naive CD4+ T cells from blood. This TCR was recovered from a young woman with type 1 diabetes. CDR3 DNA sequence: TGTGCCAGTAGCAGAGCGGGAGGAACCGGGGAGCTGTTTTTT. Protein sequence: CASSRAGGTGELFF.